The entry that follows covers one T cell receptor (beta chain) sequence. Distinct nucleotide sequences in the sample also encode this CDR3. The CDR3 totals 14 residues. Germline V CDR1 and CDR2: KGHSH, LQKENI. Between the trimmed V and J ends, which lost 0 bases and 2 bases, there was a span of 7 bases. Method: immunoSEQ multiplex PCR; TCRdb's copy keeps in-frame clones and lacks some. The sample lists approximately 530,000 clones; about 96% were seen once. This sample was taken from a study of shared clonotypes between healthy human individuals. Sequencing input: naive CD4+ T cells sorted from blood. The subset is: CD45RA+ positively selected. This chain joins TRBV18 and TRBJ2-5; D gene ambiguous. The sequence derives from a woman in her twenties or thirties in good health. In DNA form, the CDR3 reads TGTGCCAGCTCACCACCCTACAGTCAAGAGACCCAGTACTTC. Amino acids: CASSPPYSQETQYF. The full variable domain, with the rest looked up from reference TRBV18 and TRBJ2-5, is NAGVMQNPRHLVRRRGQEARLRCSPMKGHSHVYWYRQLPEEGLKFMVYLQKENIIDESGMPKERFSAEFPKEGPSILRIQQVVRGDSAAYFCASSPPYSQETQYFGPGTRLLVL.